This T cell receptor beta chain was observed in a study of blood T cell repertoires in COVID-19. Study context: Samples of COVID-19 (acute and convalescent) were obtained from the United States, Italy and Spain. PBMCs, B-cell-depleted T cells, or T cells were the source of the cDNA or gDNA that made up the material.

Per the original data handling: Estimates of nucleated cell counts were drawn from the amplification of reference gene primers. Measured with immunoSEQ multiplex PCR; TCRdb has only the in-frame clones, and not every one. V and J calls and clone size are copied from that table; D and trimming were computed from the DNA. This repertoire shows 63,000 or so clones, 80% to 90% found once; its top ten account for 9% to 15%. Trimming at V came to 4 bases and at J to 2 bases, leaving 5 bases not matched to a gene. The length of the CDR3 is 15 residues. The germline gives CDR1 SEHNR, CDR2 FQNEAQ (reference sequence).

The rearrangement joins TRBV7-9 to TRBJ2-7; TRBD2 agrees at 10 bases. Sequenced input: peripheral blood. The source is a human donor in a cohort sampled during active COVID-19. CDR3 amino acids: CASSSASGRAYEQYF. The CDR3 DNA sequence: TGTGCCAGCAGCTCGGCCAGCGGGAGGGCCTACGAGCAGTACTTC.